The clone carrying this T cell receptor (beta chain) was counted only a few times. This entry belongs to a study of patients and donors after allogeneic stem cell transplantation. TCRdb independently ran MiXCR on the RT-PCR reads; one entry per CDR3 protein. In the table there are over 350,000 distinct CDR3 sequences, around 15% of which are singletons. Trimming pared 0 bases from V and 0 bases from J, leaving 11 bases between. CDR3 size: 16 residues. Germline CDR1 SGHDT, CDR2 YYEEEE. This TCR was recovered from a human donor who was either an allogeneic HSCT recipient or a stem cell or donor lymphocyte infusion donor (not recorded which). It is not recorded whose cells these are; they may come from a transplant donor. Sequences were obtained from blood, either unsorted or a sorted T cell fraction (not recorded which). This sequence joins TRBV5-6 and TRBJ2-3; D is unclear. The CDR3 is CASSLAPGRSTDTQYF. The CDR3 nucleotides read TGTGCCAGCAGCTTGGCACCCGGTAGGAGCACAGATACGCAGTATTTT.